Below, 18 T cell receptor beta chains from the same sample are listed, as sequenced in a study of T-cell reconstitution after alpha-beta-depleted transplantation in children. Molecular barcoding with unique molecular identifiers was used for the TCRbeta library. Each CDR3 protein is one row after TCRdb ran MiXCR on the PCR reads. Here the sample spans under 300,000 distinct CDR3 sequences, 11% being singletons. Sequencing was performed on peripheral blood, taken 180 days after TCRalphabeta/CD19-depleted stem cell transplant. Source of these receptors: a male patient aged 2 to 9 who had a stem cell transplant for chronic granulomatous disease, so the T cells may come from the graft donor.

For this clonotype: A much bigger clone sits one base away, suggesting this may be a read error. V is TRBV29-1 and J is TRBJ2-2; D unclear. The V gene's germline CDR1 is SQVTM and CDR2 ANQGSEA. The CDR3 spans 12 residues. V was shortened by 4 bases and J by 6 bases, with 9 bases between the two germline ends. The CDR3 bases are TGCAGCGTTGTAGGGAAGGCCGGGGAGCTGTTTTTT. Translation: CSVVGKAGELFF.

The sample holds many counts of this clonotype. This chain links TRBV7-8 with TRBJ1-5; D is uncertain. CDR3 length equals 12 residues. The V gene's germline CDR1 is SGHVS and CDR2 FQNEAQ. Deletions cut 1 base from V and 6 bases from J, with 4 bases between. In DNA, the CDR3 is TGTGCCAGCAGCTTAGGCCCTCAGCCCCAGCATTTT. This translates into CASSLGPQPQHF.

This clonotype was detected only a few times. The V gene is TRBV29-1, the J gene TRBJ2-7, with D perhaps matching TRBD2 (7 bases). Trimming shortened V by 7 bases and J by 2 bases, and 12 bases separated the two germline ends. The CDR3 totals 12 residues. Germline assignment: CDR1 SQVTM and CDR2 ANQGSEA. The CDR3 loop reads CSALGGPYEQYF. The CDR3, as DNA: TGCAGCGCCTTGGGGGGGCCCTACGAGCAGTACTTC.

This clonotype has ten or more counts. The CDR3 sequence: CASSLWTSGVQETQYF. CDR3 coding DNA: TGTGCCAGCAGTCTCTGGACTAGCGGGGTTCAAGAGACCCAGTACTTC. The V call is TRBV12-3 or TRBV12-4, the J call TRBJ2-5; 12 bases line up with TRBD2. V shed 5 bases, J shed 2 bases, and the junction held 6 bases outside the gene matches. CDR3 length equals 16 residues.

There are many counts of this clonotype. The chain joins TRBV4-1 to TRBJ2-5, with a possible D match to TRBD1 (6 bases). The V gene's germline CDR1 is MGHRA and CDR2 YSYEKL. Trimming shortened V by 4 bases and J by 1 base, and 16 bases separated the two germline ends. The CDR3 has 16 amino acids. The CDR3 loop reads CASSPLPSGVQETQYF. In DNA form, the CDR3 reads TGCGCCAGCAGCCCACTGCCCTCAGGGGTCCAAGAGACCCAGTACTTC.

This clonotype was observed at least ten times. V is TRBV9 and J is TRBJ2-5, with a weak D call TRBD1 (5 bases). Germline lookup yields CDR1 SGDLS and CDR2 YYNGEE. V dropped 0 bases and J dropped 6 bases, with 15 bases sitting between them. The CDR3 sequence is 15 residues long. The CDR3 loop reads CASSVEGWAGKTQYF. The CDR3 DNA reads TGTGCCAGCAGCGTAGAGGGGTGGGCAGGGAAGACCCAGTACTTC.

In this sample, this clonotype turned up a few times. The chain is built from TRBV29-1 and TRBJ2-4; D unresolved. With 0 bases removed from V and 0 bases from J, the gap between germline ends came to 6 bases. The CDR3 is made up of 14 amino acids. The V gene's germline CDR1 is SQVTM and CDR2 ANQGSEA. As DNA, the CDR3 is TGCAGCGTTGAAGATGGGTTAGCCAAAAACATTCAGTACTTC. The encoded protein is CSVEDGLAKNIQYF.

Comment on this clonotype: The junction and the germline gene differ at one end; a read error may be behind it. The gene calls are TRBV29-1 and TRBJ1-2, with D uncertain. The CDR3 is made up of 11 amino acids. Per the germline V gene, CDR1 is SQVTM and CDR2 is ANQGSEA. DNA for the CDR3: TGCAGCGTTGACTGGAACTATGGCGACCCCTTC. This encodes CSVDWNYGDPF.

This clonotype was seen many times. The rearrangement links TRBV5-1 to TRBJ1-1; D may be TRBD1 (5 bases). The CDR3 is made up of 15 amino acids. Trimming cost V 3 bases and J 5 bases, with 17 bases left between them. Per germline, CDR1 SGHRS and CDR2 YFSETQ. CDR3 DNA: TGCGCCAGCAGCTCATCCGCGGAGGGGTGGACTGAAGCTTTCTTT. Protein product: CASSSSAEGWTEAFF.

This clonotype was picked up many times. The V gene is TRBV10-3, the J gene TRBJ2-1, with D perhaps matching TRBD1 (6 bases). The CDR3 totals 15 residues. From germline, CDR1 is ENHRY and CDR2 SYGVKD. V shed 6 bases and J shed 0 bases, with 12 bases lying between them. The CDR3: CAISSGASSYNEQFF. CDR3 in DNA: TGTGCCATCAGCTCAGGGGCTAGCTCCTACAATGAGCAGTTCTTC.

At least ten counts were recorded for this clonotype. V and J are TRBV20-1 and TRBJ2-1; the D gene is possibly TRBD2 (7 bases). The CDR3 spans 15 residues. Looked up from germline, CDR1 is DFQATT and CDR2 is SNEGSKA (reference sequence). V was clipped by 0 bases and J by 8 bases, with 17 bases between them. The CDR3 region is CSARDIGRGGDEQFF. The CDR3 nucleotides read TGCAGTGCTAGAGATATAGGCAGGGGAGGGGATGAGCAGTTCTTC.

This clonotype showed up many times. The rearrangement uses TRBV10-3 and TRBJ1-6; the D gene is possibly TRBD1 (6 bases). Germline V gives CDR1 ENHRY, CDR2 SYGVKD. This CDR3 has 13 residues. Trimming left V 4 bases short and J 7 bases short, with 8 bases between. CDR3 sequence: CAISVTGNSPLHF. The CDR3 DNA sequence: TGTGCCATCAGTGTTACAGGGAATTCACCCCTCCACTTT.

This clonotype was observed at least ten times. This CDR3 reads CASSDRAGERDTQYF. The CDR3 DNA follows: TGTGCCAGCAGTGACAGAGCGGGAGAGAGAGATACGCAGTATTTT. V and J are TRBV6-4 and TRBJ2-3; TRBD2 agrees at 8 bases. The germline V gene encodes CDR1 MRHNA and CDR2 SNTAGT. The J segment lost 5 bases and the V segment lost 2 bases, leaving 6 bases of the junction unmatched. The length of the CDR3 is 15 residues.

This clonotype appeared many times. The chain is built from TRBV7-3 and TRBJ2-3; D is uncertain. The length of the CDR3 is 10 residues. Germline V gene data show CDR1 as SGHTA and CDR2 as FQGTGA. V lost 5 bases, J lost 9 bases, and 6 bases lay in between. The CDR3 sequence is CASSVSTQYF. The CDR3 DNA is TGTGCCAGCAGCGTCTCAACGCAGTATTTT.

This clonotype was recorded at least ten times. At one end, the junction sequence differs from germline, possibly due to a read error. The rearrangement joins TRBV20-1 to TRBJ1-2, with 8 bases fitting TRBD1. Germline V gives CDR1 DFQATT, CDR2 SNEGSKA (reference sequence). The CDR3 totals 15 residues. The chain's CDR3 is CSALNPPGQGLIGAF. DNA of the CDR3: TGCAGTGCTCTTAACCCCCCCGGACAGGGTTTAATTGGCGCCTTC.

This clonotype showed up many times. The chain links TRBV7-8 to TRBJ2-7, with 16 bases that match TRBD2. Losses at the gene ends were 1 base for V and 3 bases for J; bases not matched to a gene: 3. The germline V gene has CDR1 SGHVS and CDR2 FQNEAQ. This CDR3 comprises 17 residues. CDR3 in DNA: TGTGCCAGCAGCTTAGGGGGACTAGCGGGAGGGCTCTACGAGCAGTACTTC. Protein product: CASSLGGLAGGLYEQYF.

This clonotype appeared many times. The chain links TRBV29-1 to TRBJ1-3, with D possibly being TRBD1 (5 bases). The CDR3 contains 13 residues. Trimming pared 3 bases from V and 2 bases from J, leaving 8 bases between. Germline-derived CDR1 and CDR2 are SQVTM and ANQGSEA. CDR3 coding DNA: TGCAGCGTTGATGGAGGGGCTGGAAACACCATATATTTT. This translates into CSVDGGAGNTIYF. Drawing the rest from reference TRBV29-1 and TRBJ1-3, the complete variable domain is SAVISQKPSRDICQRGTSLTIQCQVDSQVTMMFWYRQQPGQSLTLIATANQGSEATYESGFVIDKFPISRPNLTFSTLTVSNMSPEDSSIYLCSVDGGAGNTIYFGEGSWLTVV.

This clonotype was seen a few times. V usage is TRBV12-3 or TRBV12-4 and J usage is TRBJ2-7; 7 bases agree with TRBD1. The CDR3 length is 14 residues. V shed 3 bases, J shed 6 bases, and the junction held 8 bases outside the gene matches. The CDR3 region is CASSFRQGKSEQYF. The CDR3 DNA reads as TGTGCCAGCAGTTTCCGACAGGGCAAGAGCGAGCAGTACTTC.